This T cell receptor (beta chain) was sequenced for a study of blood T cell repertoires in COVID-19. Overall study context: Sources were T cells, B-cell-depleted T cells, or PBMCs; the material itself was cDNA or gDNA.

Germline CDR1 KGHSH, CDR2 LQKENI. The CDR3 runs 14 residues. Trimming removed 6 bases from V and 6 bases from J, with 14 bases in between. Original handling: Reference gene primer amplification gave estimated nucleated cell counts. Libraries were prepared by immunoSEQ multiplex PCR; TCRdb keeps only in-frame clonotypes and omits some of them. From that table come the V and J calls and clone size; the DNA was used to work out D and trimming. The data contain 100,000 to 150,000 clones, about 83% of them singletons. The origin of this receptor is a human donor in a cohort sampled during active COVID-19. V and J are TRBV18 and TRBJ2-2; D ambiguous. The sample comprised peripheral blood. The chain's CDR3 is CASSASQVSGELFF. CDR3 nucleotides: TGTGCCAGCTCGGCTTCTCAGGTCTCCGGGGAGCTGTTTTTT.